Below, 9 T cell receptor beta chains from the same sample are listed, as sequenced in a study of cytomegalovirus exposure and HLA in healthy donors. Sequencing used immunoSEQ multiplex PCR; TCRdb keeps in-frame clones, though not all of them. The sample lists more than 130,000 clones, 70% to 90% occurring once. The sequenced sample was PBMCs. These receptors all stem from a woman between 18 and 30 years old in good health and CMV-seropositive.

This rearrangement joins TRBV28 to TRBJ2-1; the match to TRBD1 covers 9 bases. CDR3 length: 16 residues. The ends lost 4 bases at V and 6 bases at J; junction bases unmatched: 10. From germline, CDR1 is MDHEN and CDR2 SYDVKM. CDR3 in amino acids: CASSSPPGQGANEQFF. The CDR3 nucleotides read TGTGCCAGCAGTTCCCCCCCGGGACAGGGCGCCAATGAGCAGTTCTTC.

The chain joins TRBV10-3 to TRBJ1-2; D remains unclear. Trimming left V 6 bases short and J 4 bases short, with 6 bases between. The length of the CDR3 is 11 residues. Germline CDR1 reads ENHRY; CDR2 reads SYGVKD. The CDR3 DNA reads TGTGCCATCAGGACTAGCTATGGCTACACCTTC. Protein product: CAIRTSYGYTF.

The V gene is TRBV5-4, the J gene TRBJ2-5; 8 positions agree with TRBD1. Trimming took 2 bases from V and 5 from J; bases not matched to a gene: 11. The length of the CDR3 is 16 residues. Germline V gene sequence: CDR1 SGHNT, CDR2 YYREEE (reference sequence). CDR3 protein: CASSFHRGTGLETQYF. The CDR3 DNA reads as TGTGCCAGCAGCTTCCATAGGGGGACAGGTTTGGAGACCCAGTACTTC.

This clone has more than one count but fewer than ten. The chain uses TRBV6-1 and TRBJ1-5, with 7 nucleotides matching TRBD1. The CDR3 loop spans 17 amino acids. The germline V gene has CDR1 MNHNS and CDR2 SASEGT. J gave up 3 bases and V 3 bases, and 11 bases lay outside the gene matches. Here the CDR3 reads CASSERTGRGPNQPQHF. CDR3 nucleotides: TGTGCCAGCAGTGAGAGGACAGGCCGCGGTCCCAATCAGCCCCAGCATTTT.

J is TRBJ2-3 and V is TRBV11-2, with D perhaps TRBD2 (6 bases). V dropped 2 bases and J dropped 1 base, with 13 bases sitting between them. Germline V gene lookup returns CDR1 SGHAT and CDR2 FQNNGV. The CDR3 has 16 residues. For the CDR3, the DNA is TGTGCCAGCAGCTTAACCCTTCGGAGGGGCACAGATACGCAGTATTTT. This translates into CASSLTLRRGTDTQYF.

CDR3 nucleotide sequence: TGTGCCACCCGATCCGGGACTAGCGGGGGAGAGACCCAGTACTTC. This encodes CATRSGTSGGETQYF. The rearrangement uses TRBV6-5 and TRBJ2-5; the match to TRBD2 covers 14 bases. Trimming removed 10 bases from V and 4 bases from J; junction bases left unmatched: 8. CDR1 and CDR2 (germline): MNHEY, SVGAGI. The CDR3 has 15 residues.

The CDR3 region is CASSSRQGSFAYEQYF. The CDR3 DNA is TGTGCCAGTAGTTCCAGACAGGGTAGTTTCGCCTACGAGCAGTACTTC. V usage is TRBV19 and J usage is TRBJ2-7, with 7 bases identical to TRBD1. The J segment lost 2 bases and the V segment lost 5 bases, leaving 12 bases of the junction unmatched. CDR1 is LNHDA, CDR2 SQIVND, per germline (reference sequence). CDR3 length: 16 amino acids. The variable domain in full, completed from reference TRBV19 and TRBJ2-7, reads DGGITQSPKYLFRKEGQNVTLSCEQNLNHDAMYWYRQDPGQGLRLIYYSQIVNDFQKGDIAEGYSVSREKKESFPLTVTSAQKNPTAFYLCASSSRQGSFAYEQYFGPGTRLTVT.

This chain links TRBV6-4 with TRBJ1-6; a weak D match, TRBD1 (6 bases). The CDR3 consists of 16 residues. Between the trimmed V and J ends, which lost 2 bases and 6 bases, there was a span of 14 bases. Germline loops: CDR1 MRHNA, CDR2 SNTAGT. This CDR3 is CASSDPHQGPNSPLHF. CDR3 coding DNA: TGTGCCAGCAGTGACCCTCACCAGGGGCCTAATTCACCCCTCCACTTT.

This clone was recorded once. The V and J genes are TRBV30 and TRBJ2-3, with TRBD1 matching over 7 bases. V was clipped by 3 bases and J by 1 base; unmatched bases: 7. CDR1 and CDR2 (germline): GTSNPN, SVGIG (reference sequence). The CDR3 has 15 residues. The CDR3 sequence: CAWRDRTGRTDTQYF. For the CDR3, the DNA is TGTGCCTGGAGAGACAGGACAGGTCGCACAGATACGCAGTATTTT. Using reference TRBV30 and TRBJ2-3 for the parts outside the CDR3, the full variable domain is SQTIHQWPATLVQPVGSPLSLECTVEGTSNPNLYWYRQAAGRGLQLLFYSVGIGQISSEVPQNLSASRPQDRQFILSSKKLLLSDSGFYLCAWRDRTGRTDTQYFGPGTRLTVL.